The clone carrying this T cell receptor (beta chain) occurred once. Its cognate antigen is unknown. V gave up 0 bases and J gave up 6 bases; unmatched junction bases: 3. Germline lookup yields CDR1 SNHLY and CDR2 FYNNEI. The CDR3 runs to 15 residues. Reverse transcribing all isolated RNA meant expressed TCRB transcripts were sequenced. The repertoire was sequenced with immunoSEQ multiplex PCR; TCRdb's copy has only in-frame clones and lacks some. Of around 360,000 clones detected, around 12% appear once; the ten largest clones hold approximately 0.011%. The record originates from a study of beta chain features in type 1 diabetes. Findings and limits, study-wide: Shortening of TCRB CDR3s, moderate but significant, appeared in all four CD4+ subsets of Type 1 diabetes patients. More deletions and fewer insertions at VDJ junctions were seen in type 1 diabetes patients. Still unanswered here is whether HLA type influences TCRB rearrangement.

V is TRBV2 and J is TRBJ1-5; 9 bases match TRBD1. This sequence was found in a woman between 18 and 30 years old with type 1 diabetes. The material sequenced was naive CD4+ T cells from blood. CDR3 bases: TGTGCCAGCAGTGAAGCGGGGACAGGGACTCAGCCCCAGCATTTT. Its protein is CASSEAGTGTQPQHF.